This T cell receptor beta chain came from a study of blood T cell repertoires in COVID-19 (dated by TCRdb to 2019 to 2021). For the wider study: Samples from collaborators originated in the United States, Italy and Spain and spanned both the acute and convalescent phases of COVID-19. Subjects who had been exposed to COVID-19, were actively infected with it, or had recovered from it provided the deeply sampled blood TCRbeta repertoires that made up the dataset. The material from the prospective study consisted of cDNA or gDNA derived from T cells, B-cell-depleted T cells, or PBMCs. Where available, HLA class I and class II types were obtained from metadata supplied by the sample provider rather than from assay-based typing. A freely available public database, intended as a resource for researchers studying the immune response to SARS-CoV-2, is where the repertoires were released. The samples were drawn from the first 160 participants of the ongoing ImmuneRACE study and from some 1,300 subjects provided by 6 global collaborators. A de-identified subject ID, COVID-19 status, age in years and sex were almost always included in the sample metadata. Broader findings and caveats from the paper: The quantity of clinical and demographic metadata differed by source and by participant and was supplied without curation.

To note about this clone: There is no known antigen for this receptor. No per-base quality is available; no much larger clone lies one base away.

Collaborating institutions collected whole blood in K2EDTA tubes following their own protocols. Collaborator samples were shipped for TCRbeta analysis as frozen whole blood, isolated PBMCs, or DNA extracted from either sample type. The immunoSEQ Assay, a bias-controlled multiplex PCR, was used to amplify TCRbeta CDR3 regions from genomic DNA. The original pipeline was this. Within the assay, amplification of reference gene primers was used to estimate how many nucleated cells each sample contained. To quantify the absolute abundance of each unique TCRbeta CDR3 rearrangement, sequence reads were collapsed and filtered. For each sample, productive Simpson clonality was calculated as the square root of Simpson's diversity index over productive rearrangements. As stored in TCRdb, this immuneACCESS dataset retains in-frame rearrangements with V and J assigned. A fraction of the clones does not appear; measured against another copy, unresolved V genes explain less than half of the discrepancy, and the remainder lacks a known reason. D and trimming come from the DNA, and the V and J calls and clone size come from that table. Across this sample there are 80,000 or so clones, with around 82% seen only once. The top ten constitute about 10% of the sample.

The CDR3 numbers 14 residues from cysteine through phenylalanine. The kept DNA is CDR3 alone, 42 bases in frame from the first base. CDR1 and CDR2, looked up from the germline V gene, are SGHTA and FQGNSA. Cut back by 5 bases and 0 bases, the V and J ends lie 10 bases apart. The TCR comes from a man aged 55 to 69 with acute or convalescent COVID-19. The V and J genes are TRBV7-2 and TRBJ1-1, with no reliable assignment of the D segment. The source material was peripheral blood. The nucleotide sequence is TGTGCCAGCAGCACCACCCAGTTGAACACTGAAGCTTTCTTT. This codes for CASSTTQLNTEAFF. Reference TRBV7-2 and TRBJ1-1 genes cover what lies past the CDR3, so the full variable domain is GAGVSQSPSNKVTEKGKDVELRCDPISGHTALYWYRQSLGQGLEFLIYFQGNSAPDKSGLPSDRFSAERTGGSVSTLTIQRTQQEDSAVYLCASSTTQLNTEAFFGQGTRLTVV.